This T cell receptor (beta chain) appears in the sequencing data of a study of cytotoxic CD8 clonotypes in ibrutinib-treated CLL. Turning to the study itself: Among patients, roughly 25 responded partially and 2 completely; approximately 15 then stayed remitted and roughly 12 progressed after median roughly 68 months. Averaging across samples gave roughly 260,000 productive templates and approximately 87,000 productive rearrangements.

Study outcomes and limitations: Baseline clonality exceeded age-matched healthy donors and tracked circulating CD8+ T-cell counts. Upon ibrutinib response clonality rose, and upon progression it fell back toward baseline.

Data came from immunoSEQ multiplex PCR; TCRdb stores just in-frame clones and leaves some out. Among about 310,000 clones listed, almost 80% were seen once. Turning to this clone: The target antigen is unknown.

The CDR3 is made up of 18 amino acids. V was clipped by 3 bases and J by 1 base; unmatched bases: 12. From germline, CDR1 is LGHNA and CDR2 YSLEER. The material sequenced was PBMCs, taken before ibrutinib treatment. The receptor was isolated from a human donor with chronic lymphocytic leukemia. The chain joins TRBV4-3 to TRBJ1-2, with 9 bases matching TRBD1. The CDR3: CASSHKPGQGLVNYGYTF. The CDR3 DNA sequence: TGCGCCAGCAGCCACAAACCGGGACAGGGTCTGGTTAACTATGGCTACACCTTC.